Listed here are 28 T cell receptor beta chains from one sample, sequenced in a study of blood T cell repertoires in COVID-19. The table came from immunoSEQ multiplex PCR; TCRdb's copy has only in-frame clones and leaves some out. This sample has about 260,000 clones, with around nine tenths found just once. What was sequenced was PBMCs or T cells enriched from blood (not recorded which). These receptors originate from a woman in her thirties or forties who had been exposed to COVID-19.

The J gene is TRBJ1-2, the V gene TRBV30; TRBD1 matches at 9 bases. V shed 4 bases and J 0 bases; nucleotides not matched to a gene: 3. The CDR3 totals 14 residues. Germline assignment: CDR1 GTSNPN and CDR2 SVGIG (reference sequence). CDR3: CAWTQGAPNYGYTF. The DNA for the CDR3 is TGTGCCTGGACACAGGGGGCGCCTAACTATGGCTACACCTTC.

This clone was observed once. The chain has TRBV6-2 or TRBV6-3 and TRBJ2-7; 8 nucleotides line up with TRBD1. The length of the CDR3 is 14 residues. V lost 4 bases, J lost 3 bases, and 5 bases stayed unmatched. CDR1 is MNHEY, CDR2 SVGEGT, per germline. CDR3 sequence reads: CASSSHRGSYEQYF. The CDR3 region has the DNA TGTGCCAGCAGTTCTCACAGGGGGAGCTACGAGCAGTACTTC.

The CDR3 sequence: CASSLGQGVGETQYF. The CDR3 DNA follows: TGTGCCAGCAGCTTGGGGCAGGGCGTTGGGGAGACCCAGTACTTC. The rearrangement links TRBV7-2 to TRBJ2-5; perhaps TRBD1 as D (5 bases). V was clipped by 3 bases and J by 5 bases, with 16 bases between them. The CDR3 spans 15 residues. CDR1 SGHTA and CDR2 FQGNSA come from the germline V gene.

The chain employs TRBV7-6 and TRBJ1-4; no clear D. CDR1 is SGHVS, CDR2 FNYEAQ, per germline. This CDR3 spans 15 amino acids. Trimming stripped 6 bases from V and 5 bases from J, with 16 bases between. The CDR3 region has the DNA TGTGCCAGCAGACTAGAAGGAAACCCCAATGAAAAACTGTTTTTT. Translation: CASRLEGNPNEKLFF.

The gene calls are TRBV27 and TRBJ1-4; possible D gene TRBD1, 6 bases. The CDR3 runs 16 residues. The V end was cut by 5 bases, the J end by 7 bases, with 20 bases between. Germline loops: CDR1 MNHEY, CDR2 SMNVEV (reference sequence). CDR3 region: CASSPKTGRMGEKLFF. In DNA, the CDR3 is TGTGCCAGCAGTCCGAAAACAGGGCGTATGGGTGAAAAACTGTTTTTT.

The CDR3: CSVGMGRRDTQYF. Here the CDR3 DNA reads TGCAGCGTTGGGATGGGCAGAAGGGATACGCAGTATTTT. The V gene is TRBV29-1, the J gene TRBJ2-3, with unresolved D. Trimming took 4 bases from V and 6 from J, leaving 14 bases between them. The CDR3 has 13 amino acids. The germline gives CDR1 SQVTM, CDR2 ANQGSEA.

In its sample, this clone was seen a few times. The V and J genes are TRBV6-5 and TRBJ2-7; D possibly corresponds to TRBD2 (5 bases). Trimming pared 6 bases from V and 3 bases from J, leaving 9 bases between. This CDR3 has 12 amino acids. Germline loops: CDR1 MNHEY, CDR2 SVGAGI. The CDR3 sequence is CASSGVNYEQYV. CDR3 nucleotides: TGTGCCAGCAGCGGGGTGAACTACGAGCAGTACGTC.

This clone came up once. The chain recombines TRBV12-3 or TRBV12-4 with TRBJ1-2, with 9 bases lining up with TRBD1. Trimming removed 6 bases from V and 8 bases from J; junction bases left unmatched: 7. The CDR3 is 13 residues long. CDR3 DNA: TGTGCCAGCAGCCGTGGACAGGGGATAGGCTACACCTTC. Its translation is CASSRGQGIGYTF.

This clone has a handful of counts. The chain links TRBV7-3 to TRBJ1-3; 9 bases line up with TRBD1. J lost 7 bases, V lost 4 bases, and 8 bases had no gene match. The CDR3 consists of 15 residues. CDR1 and CDR2 (germline): SGHTA, FQGTGA. CDR3: CASSSAWGQGNTIYF. The DNA of the CDR3 is TGTGCCAGCAGCTCCGCCTGGGGACAGGGCAACACCATATATTTT.

The rearrangement uses TRBV11-2 and TRBJ2-7, with 7 bases that match TRBD2. CDR3 size: 17 residues. Looked up from germline, CDR1 is SGHAT and CDR2 is FQNNGV. V was clipped by 6 bases and J by 4 bases; unmatched bases: 18. The CDR3 protein is CASRSARLADWAYEQYF. The DNA of the CDR3 is TGTGCCAGCAGATCTGCTCGCCTAGCGGACTGGGCGTACGAGCAGTACTTC.

The chain couples TRBV5-4 to TRBJ2-5; D is perhaps TRBD1 (6 bases). The CDR3 covers 16 residues. Germline V CDR1 and CDR2: SGHNT, YYREEE (reference sequence). V lost 4 bases and J lost 0, with 16 bases in between. The CDR3 region is CASSPTGQRYQETQYF. The CDR3 DNA sequence: TGTGCCAGCAGCCCCACCGGACAGCGGTACCAAGAGACCCAGTACTTC.

This sequence joins TRBV6-5 and TRBJ2-7; tentative D call: TRBD2 (5 bases). The CDR3 runs to 13 residues. Trimming removed 9 bases from V and 5 bases from J, with 17 bases in between. The germline gives CDR1 MNHEY, CDR2 SVGAGI. DNA for the CDR3: TGTGCCAGTAATTTAAGAGGGCGCGACGAGCAGTACGTC. This codes for CASNLRGRDEQYV.

The chain is built from TRBV7-7 and TRBJ2-7; 9 nucleotides align to TRBD1. In germline, CDR1 is SSHAT, CDR2 FNYEAQ (reference sequence). V lost 5 bases to trimming and J lost 2 bases; unmatched junction nucleotides: 10. The CDR3 length is 16 residues. The CDR3 DNA sequence: TGTGCCAGCAGCCCCCAACCGGGACAGGGTCCCTACGAGCAGTACTTC. Translation: CASSPQPGQGPYEQYF.

The chain is built from TRBV12-3 or TRBV12-4 and TRBJ1-2; D might be TRBD1 (6 bases). The V end lost 10 bases, the J end lost 8 bases, and 14 bases lay between the germline ends. This CDR3 spans 11 amino acids. In nucleotides, the CDR3 is TGTGCCACCAGCAGCGGGGGCGGCTACACCTTC. Its protein is CATSSGGGYTF.

The chain recombines TRBV11-3 with TRBJ1-5; D gene uncertain. Germline assignment: CDR1 SGHNT and CDR2 YENEEA. The CDR3 runs 16 residues. V dropped 0 bases and J dropped 4 bases, with 13 bases sitting between them. The CDR3 DNA follows: TGTGCCAGCAGCTTAGATCCGTCAGGCCGTAATCAGCCCCAGCATTTT. This encodes CASSLDPSGRNQPQHF. Based on the CDR3 plus reference TRBV11-3 and TRBJ1-5, the full variable domain is EAGVVQSPRYKIIEKKQPVAFWCNPISGHNTLYWYLQNLGQGPELLIRYENEEAVDDSQLPKDRFSAERLKGVDSTLKIQPAELGDSAVYLCASSLDPSGRNQPQHFGDGTRLSIL.

The CDR3 DNA follows: TGTGCCAGCAGCTTAAGCGGGGGGGCCGGTGGCAATGAGCAGTTCTTC. Its translation is CASSLSGGAGGNEQFF. The V call is TRBV7-3, the J call TRBJ2-1, with TRBD2 matching over 9 bases. The J segment lost 6 bases and the V segment lost 1 base, leaving 7 bases of the junction unmatched. CDR1 and CDR2 (germline): SGHTA, FQGTGA. The CDR3 is made up of 16 amino acids.

The rearrangement links TRBV28 to TRBJ1-4, with no clear D. CDR1 and CDR2 (germline): MDHEN, SYDVKM. The CDR3 sequence is 12 residues long. Deletions cut 2 bases from V and 13 bases from J, with 11 bases between. This CDR3 is CASSLVLGGLFF. CDR3 DNA sequence: TGTGCCAGCAGTTTAGTTCTGGGAGGACTGTTTTTT.

The rearrangement joins TRBV7-9 to TRBJ2-7; D unresolved. CDR3 length: 13 residues. Trimming took off 0 bases at V and 9 bases at J, with 12 bases between the two ends. Looked up from germline, CDR1 is SEHNR and CDR2 is FQNEAQ (reference sequence). The CDR3 sequence is CASSLAQAMGQYF. In DNA form, the CDR3 reads TGTGCCAGCAGCTTAGCGCAGGCGATGGGGCAGTACTTC.

The V gene is TRBV19, the J gene TRBJ1-2; D gene uncertain. Looked up from germline, CDR1 is LNHDA and CDR2 is SQIVND (reference sequence). With 0 bases removed from V and 7 bases from J, the gap between germline ends came to 12 bases. The CDR3 has 14 residues. CDR3 loop: CASSIEKGRSGYTF. As DNA, the CDR3 is TGTGCCAGTAGTATAGAAAAAGGGAGAAGTGGCTACACCTTC.

V is TRBV9 and J is TRBJ1-4; D may be TRBD1 (5 bases). Germline V gene lookup returns CDR1 SGDLS and CDR2 YYNGEE. The CDR3 sequence is 15 residues long. V was pared by 0 bases and J by 4 bases, with 10 bases between. Here the CDR3 reads CASSVDPGGNEKLFF. CDR3 nucleotides: TGTGCCAGCAGCGTAGATCCGGGGGGTAATGAAAAACTGTTTTTT.

The CDR3 sequence: CASSLNRLLSGANVLTF. The CDR3 DNA reads TGTGCCAGCAGTTTGAACAGGCTACTCTCTGGGGCCAACGTCCTGACTTTC. V is TRBV27 and J is TRBJ2-6, with D perhaps TRBD1 (5 bases). The length of the CDR3 is 17 residues. Trimming cost V 3 bases and J 0 bases, with 12 bases left between them. CDR1 and CDR2 from the germline V gene are MNHEY and SMNVEV (reference sequence). The full variable domain, its missing parts supplied by reference TRBV27 and TRBJ2-6, is EAQVTQNPRYLITVTGKKLTVTCSQNMNHEYMSWYRQDPGLGLRQIYYSMNVEVTDKGDVPEGYKVSRKEKRNFPLILESPSPNQTSLYFCASSLNRLLSGANVLTFGAGSRLTVL.

Concerning this clone itself: A much more abundant neighbour one base away suggests this may be a read error. J is TRBJ2-7 and V is TRBV5-5, with D uncertain. The CDR3 is 13 residues long. The V gene lost 0 bases and the J gene lost 0 bases, with 4 bases spanning the gap. In germline, CDR1 is SGHKS, CDR2 YYEKEE (reference sequence). CDR3 amino acids: CASSLVSSYEQYF. In DNA form, the CDR3 reads TGTGCCAGCAGCTTGGTCAGCTCCTACGAGCAGTACTTC.

The rearrangement uses TRBV5-6 and TRBJ1-6; D possibly corresponds to TRBD1 (5 bases). The CDR3 consists of 15 residues. Trimming left V 4 bases short and J 4 bases short, with 12 bases between. CDR1 and CDR2 (germline): SGHDT, YYEEEE. CDR3 amino acids: CASSRSQGYNSPLHF. DNA for the CDR3: TGTGCCAGCAGCCGCTCCCAGGGTTATAATTCACCCCTCCACTTT.

The chain carries TRBV3-1 (or the pseudogene TRBV3-2) and TRBJ1-1, with D hard to call. This CDR3 comprises 14 residues. CDR1 is LGHDT, CDR2 YNNKEL, per germline (reference sequence). V lost 6 bases to trimming and J lost 3 bases, with 14 bases between them. Here the CDR3 DNA reads TGTGCCAGCAGTTATTCGGTTTTAGACACTGAAGCTTTCTTT. Its protein product is CASSYSVLDTEAFF.

The rearrangement uses TRBV14 and TRBJ1-4; D is undetermined. V was shortened by 4 bases and J by 3 bases, with 12 bases between the two germline ends. The germline V gene has CDR1 SGHDN and CDR2 FVKESK. The CDR3 consists of 15 residues. Written as DNA, the CDR3 is TGTGCCAGCAGCCCTCGATTGGGCCCTAATGAAAAACTGTTTTTT. This sequence encodes CASSPRLGPNEKLFF.

This chain uses TRBV20-1 with TRBJ1-1; 8 nucleotides align to TRBD1. The V gene end was trimmed by 3 bases and the J gene end by 3 bases; junction bases not matched to a gene: 3. The CDR3 length is 13 residues. CDR1 and CDR2 from the germline V gene are DFQATT and SNEGSKA (reference sequence). The CDR3 bases are TGCAGTGCTAGTTCGACAGGGGACACTGAAGCTTTCTTT. Its protein product is CSASSTGDTEAFF.

This chain connects TRBV29-1 to TRBJ1-2; D call uncertain. The CDR3 extends over 13 amino acids. V lost 3 bases and J 4 bases, leaving 12 bases between the germline ends. Germline lookup yields CDR1 SQVTM and CDR2 ANQGSEA. CDR3 coding DNA: TGCAGCGTTGACGGGGAGTCCGTCTATGGCTACACCTTC. It is translated as CSVDGESVYGYTF. The full variable domain, in which reference TRBV29-1 and TRBJ1-2 provide the parts outside the CDR3, is SAVISQKPSRDICQRGTSLTIQCQVDSQVTMMFWYRQQPGQSLTLIATANQGSEATYESGFVIDKFPISRPNLTFSTLTVSNMSPEDSSIYLCSVDGESVYGYTFGSGTRLTVV.

Only a few counts were recorded for this clone. The genes are TRBV27 and TRBJ1-1, with TRBD1 as a possible D gene (5 bases). The V end was cut by 6 bases, the J end by 5 bases, with 16 bases between. This CDR3 region has 14 residues. Per germline, CDR1 MNHEY and CDR2 SMNVEV (reference sequence). The CDR3 region has the DNA TGTGCCAGCAGAAGCACTCTGGGGCGGACTGAAGCTTTCTTT. It translates to CASRSTLGRTEAFF.